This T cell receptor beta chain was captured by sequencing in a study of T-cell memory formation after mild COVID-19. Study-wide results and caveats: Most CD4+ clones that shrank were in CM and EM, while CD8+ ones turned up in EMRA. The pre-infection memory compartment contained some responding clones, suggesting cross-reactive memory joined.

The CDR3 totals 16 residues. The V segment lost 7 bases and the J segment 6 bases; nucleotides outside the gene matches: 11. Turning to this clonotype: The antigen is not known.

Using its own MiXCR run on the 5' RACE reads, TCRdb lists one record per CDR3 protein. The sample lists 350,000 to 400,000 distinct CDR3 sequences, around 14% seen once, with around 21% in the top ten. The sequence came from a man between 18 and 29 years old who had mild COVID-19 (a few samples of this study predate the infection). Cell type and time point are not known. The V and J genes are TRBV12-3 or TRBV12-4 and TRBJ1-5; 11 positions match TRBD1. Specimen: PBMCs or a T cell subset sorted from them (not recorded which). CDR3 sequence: CASTNAGQGESQPQHF. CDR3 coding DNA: TGTGCCAGCACCAACGCGGGACAGGGGGAATCTCAGCCCCAGCATTTT.